This T cell receptor beta chain comes out of a study of T cell responses to AZD1222 COVID-19 vaccine. The study's findings and limits: Dominant at 160-218 and 743-854, vaccine-associated CD4 TCRs also spanned spike. Increases in Spike-specific TCR breadth and depth were seen after two AZD1222 doses. Donors were largely white British and mainly female; clonal diversity was possibly underestimated.

Comment on this clone: Its antigen is still unknown.

CDR3 length: 15 amino acids. Germline-derived CDR1 and CDR2 are LNHDA and SQIVND (reference sequence). J was trimmed by 9 bases and V by 5 bases; bases with no gene match: 11. The repertoire was sequenced with immunoSEQ multiplex PCR; TCRdb's copy has only in-frame clones and lacks some. The data show tens of thousands of clones, nearly 90% seen once. This sequence was found in an adult in good health. The sample was peripheral blood, taken on day 0 of AZD1222 vaccination. The gene calls are TRBV19 and TRBJ1-5, with 9 bases lining up with TRBD1. In DNA form, the CDR3 reads TGTGCCAGTAGTGATGAGGGACAGGGCGTCCGGCCCCAGCATTTT. This sequence encodes CASSDEGQGVRPQHF.